Here is one T cell receptor (beta chain) with its context. CDR1 LGHDT and CDR2 YNNKEL come from the germline V gene (reference sequence). J lost 2 bases, V lost 5 bases, and 5 bases had no gene match. CDR3 size: 15 residues. These data are taken from a study of blood T cell repertoires in COVID-19. About the study: Specimens from acute and convalescent COVID-19 originated in the United States, Italy and Spain. PBMCs, B-cell-depleted T cells, or T cells were the source of the cDNA or gDNA that made up the material.

How the authors handled the data: The assay estimated nucleated cells by amplifying reference gene primers. Sequencing used immunoSEQ multiplex PCR; TCRdb keeps in-frame clones, though not all of them. That table gives V, J and clone size, and the DNA gave D and trimming. The sample holds approximately 15,000 clones; roughly 90% are singletons and the top ten take 17%. The specimen sequenced was peripheral blood. The chain employs TRBV3-1 (or the pseudogene TRBV3-2) and TRBJ2-2, with TRBD1 matching 7 bases. This clonotype originated in a man aged 50 or older with active COVID-19. CDR3 protein: CASSSRDSNTGELFF. Written as DNA, the CDR3 is TGTGCCAGCAGCTCTCGGGACAGCAACACCGGGGAGCTGTTTTTT.